The clone carrying this T cell receptor (beta chain) showed up just once. This sample stems from a study of CD8 T cells in Susac syndrome. This CDR3 has 16 amino acids. Germline values: CDR1 ENHRY, CDR2 SYGVKD. J lost 1 base, V lost 4 bases, and 6 bases had no gene match. Random hexamers were used to reverse transcribe roughly 0.45 to 1 ug of RNA. TCRdb processed the immunoSEQ multiplex PCR reads anew with MiXCR; each CDR3 protein has one entry. The table records 250,000 to 300,000 distinct CDR3 sequences, 89% of them present only once. The sequenced sample was CD8+ T cells from PBMCs. The clonotype comes from a human donor with multiple sclerosis. This chain joins TRBV10-3 and TRBJ2-5, with TRBD2 matching over 10 bases. The CDR3 sequence: CAISGLSGGLQETQYF. CDR3 coding DNA: TGTGCCATCAGTGGCCTTAGCGGGGGGCTCCAAGAGACCCAGTACTTC.